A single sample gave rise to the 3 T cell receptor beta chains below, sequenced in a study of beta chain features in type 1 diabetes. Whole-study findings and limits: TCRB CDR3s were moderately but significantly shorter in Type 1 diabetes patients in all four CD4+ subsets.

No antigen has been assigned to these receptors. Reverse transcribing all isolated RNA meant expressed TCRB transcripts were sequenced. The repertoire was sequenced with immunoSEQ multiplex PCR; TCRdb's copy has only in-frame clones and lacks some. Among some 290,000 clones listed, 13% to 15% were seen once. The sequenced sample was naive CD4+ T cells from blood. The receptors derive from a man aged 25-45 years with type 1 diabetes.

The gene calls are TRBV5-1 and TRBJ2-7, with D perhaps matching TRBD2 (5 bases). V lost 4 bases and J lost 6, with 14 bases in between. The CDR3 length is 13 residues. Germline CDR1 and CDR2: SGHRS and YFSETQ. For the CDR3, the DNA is TGCGCCAGCAGCACCCAGGACTCGGGCGAGCAGTACTTC. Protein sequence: CASSTQDSGEQYF.

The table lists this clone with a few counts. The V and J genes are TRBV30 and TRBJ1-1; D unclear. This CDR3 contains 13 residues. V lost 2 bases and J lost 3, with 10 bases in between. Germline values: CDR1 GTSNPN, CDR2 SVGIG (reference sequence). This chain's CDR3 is CAWSRGIDTEAFF. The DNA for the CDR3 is TGTGCCTGGAGTCGAGGGATTGACACTGAAGCTTTCTTT.

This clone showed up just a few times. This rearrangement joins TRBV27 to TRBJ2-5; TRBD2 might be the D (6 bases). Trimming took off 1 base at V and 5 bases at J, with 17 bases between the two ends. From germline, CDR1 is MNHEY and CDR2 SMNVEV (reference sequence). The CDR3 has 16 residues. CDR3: CASSLFPGRGLETQYF. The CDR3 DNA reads TGTGCCAGCAGTTTATTCCCCGGGAGAGGTTTGGAGACCCAGTACTTC.